These 29 T cell receptor beta chains share one sample of origin, sequenced in a study of T-cell reconstitution after alpha-beta-depleted transplantation in children. Unique molecular identifiers were incorporated during preparation of the TCRbeta library. TCRdb processed the PCR reads anew with MiXCR; each CDR3 protein has one entry. The data contain 200,000 to 250,000 distinct CDR3 sequences, about a tenth of them singletons. The source material was PBMCs, sampled before TCRalphabeta/CD19-depleted stem cell transplant. All receptors come from a child younger than two with acute myeloid leukemia, due to receive a stem cell transplant.

This clonotype showed up many times. The chain is built from TRBV12-3 or TRBV12-4 and TRBJ2-1; TRBD2 aligns across 9 bases. This CDR3 spans 12 amino acids. V shed 4 bases and J 10 bases; nucleotides not matched to a gene: 2. CDR3 bases: TGTGCCAGCAGTTCCCTAGCGGGGGAGCAGTTCTTC. It encodes CASSSLAGEQFF.

This clonotype has just a few counts. V is TRBV5-1 and J is TRBJ1-2, with a weak D call TRBD1 (5 bases). The CDR3 runs to 12 residues. With 1 base removed from V and 9 bases from J, the gap between germline ends came to 10 bases. Looked up from germline, CDR1 is SGHRS and CDR2 is YFSETQ. CDR3 bases: TGCGCCAGCAGCTTGTCCGGGGCGCGCTACACCTTC. Its translation is CASSLSGARYTF.

This clonotype was seen at least ten times. The chain joins TRBV7-2 to TRBJ2-3; 7 positions match TRBD2. Germline CDR1 is SGHTA and CDR2 is FQGNSA. V trimming: 7 bases; J trimming: 0 bases; junction bases outside the gene matches: 10. The CDR3 consists of 16 residues. The CDR3 bases are TGTGCCAGCACCCGGGGCGGGAGAAGGAGCACAGATACGCAGTATTTT. The encoded protein is CASTRGGRRSTDTQYF.

This clonotype was observed at least ten times. V usage is TRBV29-1 and J usage is TRBJ2-1; D is perhaps TRBD1 (6 bases). The V gene's germline CDR1 is SQVTM and CDR2 ANQGSEA. There are 13 residues in the CDR3. Trimming left V 6 bases short and J 5 bases short, with 14 bases between. The CDR3 DNA reads as TGCAGCGTCAGAGGGACAACCAACAATGAGCAGTTCTTC. Translating gives CSVRGTTNNEQFF.

This clonotype was seen at least ten times. The V call is TRBV15, the J call TRBJ1-5; D gene unclear. The CDR3 has 12 amino acids. V lost 3 bases, J lost 7 bases, and 7 bases lay in between. Germline CDR1 is LNHNV and CDR2 is YYDKDF (reference sequence). The CDR3 is CATSRIGQPQHF. CDR3 DNA sequence: TGTGCCACCAGCAGGATTGGGCAGCCCCAGCATTTT.

There are many counts of this clonotype. V gene TRBV7-9 combines with J gene TRBJ2-4, with a weak D call TRBD1 (5 bases). Trimming pared 0 bases from V and 3 bases from J, leaving 6 bases between. Per the germline V gene, CDR1 is SEHNR and CDR2 is FQNEAQ (reference sequence). CDR3 length: 14 amino acids. The CDR3 bases are TGTGCCAGCAGCTTAGCGGGGCTCAAAAACATTCAGTACTTC. Protein product: CASSLAGLKNIQYF.

This clonotype was counted between two and nine times. The chain has TRBV24-1 and TRBJ1-2, with a tentative D call TRBD1 (5 bases). The V gene's germline CDR1 is KGHDR and CDR2 SFDVKD. The V end was cut by 4 bases, the J end by 8 bases, with 16 bases between. The CDR3 is made up of 14 amino acids. This CDR3 is CATSDPTEGKGYTF. CDR3 sequence (DNA): TGTGCCACCAGTGACCCCACGGAGGGGAAAGGCTACACCTTC.

This clonotype showed up many times. V usage is TRBV29-1 and J usage is TRBJ1-1; 8 bases match TRBD1. From germline, CDR1 is SQVTM and CDR2 ANQGSEA. This CDR3 has 12 residues. Trimming removed 7 bases from V and 5 bases from J; junction bases left unmatched: 6. The CDR3 region is CSGSGGYTEAFF. The CDR3 coding sequence is TGCAGCGGCTCAGGGGGCTATACTGAAGCTTTCTTT. Variable domain in full (rest from reference TRBV29-1 and TRBJ1-1): SAVISQKPSRDICQRGTSLTIQCQVDSQVTMMFWYRQQPGQSLTLIATANQGSEATYESGFVIDKFPISRPNLTFSTLTVSNMSPEDSSIYLCSGSGGYTEAFFGQGTRLTVV.

This clonotype was seen many times. J is TRBJ2-3 and V is TRBV5-5; the D gene is possibly TRBD2 (6 bases). CDR3 length: 16 residues. Germline CDR1 reads SGHKS; CDR2 reads YYEKEE (reference sequence). V shed 0 bases and J shed 2 bases, with 13 bases lying between them. CDR3 in DNA: TGTGCCAGCAGCTTGGACCGGGACTCCTACACAGATACGCAGTATTTT. As protein: CASSLDRDSYTDTQYF.

This clonotype occurred many times. The rearrangement joins TRBV5-1 to TRBJ2-1, with 7 nucleotides matching TRBD1. The length of the CDR3 is 16 residues. The trim removed 1 base at V and 4 bases at J, leaving 8 bases unmatched. Germline CDR1 SGHRS, CDR2 YFSETQ. The CDR3 nucleotides read TGCGCCAGCAGCTTGCAACCGGGACAGACGTACAATGAGCAGTTCTTC. Protein: CASSLQPGQTYNEQFF.

A remark on this clonotype: Given a much more abundant clone one base away, this may be a read error. The rearrangement uses TRBV18 and TRBJ2-3, with 13 nucleotides matching TRBD2. The CDR3 extends over 16 amino acids. Germline CDR1 and CDR2: KGHSH and LQKENI. The DNA for the CDR3 is TGTGCCAGCCCACCCACTAGCGGGGGGGACGGAGATACGCAGTATTTT. Its protein product is CASPPTSGGDGDTQYF.

At least ten counts were recorded for this clonotype. This sequence joins TRBV20-1 and TRBJ2-4; 9 bases are a match to TRBD1. V lost 1 base, J lost 1 base, and 5 bases stayed unmatched. Germline CDR1 reads DFQATT; CDR2 reads SNEGSKA (reference sequence). The CDR3 spans 16 residues. The CDR3 sequence: CSARGDRERAKNIQYF. The CDR3 bases are TGCAGTGCTAGAGGGGACAGGGAAAGGGCCAAAAACATTCAGTACTTC.

This clonotype was detected many times. The chain joins TRBV12-3 or TRBV12-4 to TRBJ2-3; no reliable D call. This CDR3 has 13 amino acids. With 7 bases removed from V and 4 bases from J, the gap between germline ends came to 12 bases. The CDR3 coding sequence is TGTGCCAGCACCCCTAATAGGGCAGATACGCAGTATTTT. Protein product: CASTPNRADTQYF.

The chain has TRBV4-2 and TRBJ2-7, with D perhaps TRBD2 (7 bases). Deletions cut 1 base from V and 5 bases from J, with 18 bases between. CDR3 length: 16 residues. Germline V gene data show CDR1 as LGHNA and CDR2 as YNFKEQ. The CDR3 is CASSQAEVVGGDEQYF. The CDR3 DNA reads TGTGCCAGCAGCCAAGCGGAAGTAGTAGGGGGGGACGAGCAGTACTTC.

In its sample, this clonotype was seen many times. The chain carries TRBV20-1 and TRBJ2-7, with 11 positions matching TRBD2. After removal of 5 bases from V and 3 bases from J, the junction contained 6 bases not matched to a gene. Germline V gene sequence: CDR1 DFQATT, CDR2 SNEGSKA (reference sequence). This CDR3 has 14 residues. The CDR3 nucleotides read TGCAGTGCTCCGAAGGGGACTAGCGGCTACGAGCAGTACTTC. This codes for CSAPKGTSGYEQYF.

There are many counts of this clonotype. The chain carries TRBV12-3 or TRBV12-4 and TRBJ2-1, with D unclear. This CDR3 is built from 12 residues. V gave up 0 bases and J gave up 12 bases, with 9 bases separating them. The CDR3 bases are TGTGCCAGCAGTTTAGCGTTCAAAGGGCAGTTCTTC. This translates into CASSLAFKGQFF.

This clonotype came up many times. This rearrangement joins TRBV4-1 to TRBJ2-1; D possibly matches TRBD1 or TRBD2 (5 bases each). V lost 1 base to trimming and J lost 5 bases, with 9 bases between them. Per germline, CDR1 MGHRA and CDR2 YSYEKL. CDR3 length: 14 amino acids. The CDR3 bases are TGCGCCAGCAGCCAAGGTGAGGGACACAATGAGCAGTTCTTC. It is translated as CASSQGEGHNEQFF.

The chain is built from TRBV6-1 and TRBJ1-1; D may be TRBD1 (5 bases). The CDR3 runs to 15 residues. Trimming cost V 5 bases and J 1 base, with 14 bases left between them. Per the germline V gene, CDR1 is MNHNS and CDR2 is SASEGT. CDR3 region: CASSQQVTGNTEAFF. CDR3 in DNA: TGTGCCAGCAGTCAACAGGTTACGGGGAACACTGAAGCTTTCTTT.

This clonotype was detected many times. The junction differs from germline at one of its ends, possibly a read error. The chain recombines TRBV4-3 with TRBJ2-2; 10 bases are shared with TRBD2. The CDR3 length is 17 residues. Germline CDR1 reads LGHNA; CDR2 reads YSLEER. For the CDR3, the DNA is TGCTCCAGCAGCCTTGGACTCCTACTAGCGGGAACCGGGGAGCTGTTTTTT. Translation gives CSSSLGLLLAGTGELFF.

Remarks on this clonotype: A much larger clone sits a single nucleotide away, making a read error possible. The chain employs TRBV25-1 and TRBJ2-2; D possibly corresponds to TRBD1 (5 bases). Trimming cost V 3 bases and J 7 bases, with 15 bases left between them. The germline V gene encodes CDR1 MGHDK and CDR2 SYGVNS. This CDR3 has 15 amino acids. CDR3 residues: CASSDPRVSGGELFF. CDR3 nucleotides: TGTGCCAGCAGTGATCCCAGGGTATCAGGCGGGGAGCTGTTTTTT.

This clonotype was observed at least ten times. The rearrangement links TRBV27 to TRBJ2-7, with 8 bases that match TRBD2. V lost 5 bases and J lost 2; bases outside the gene matches: 5. The CDR3 spans 14 residues. Germline assignment: CDR1 MNHEY and CDR2 SMNVEV (reference sequence). CDR3 sequence: CASSQREKPYEQYF. The CDR3 region has the DNA TGTGCCAGCAGTCAGCGGGAGAAACCCTACGAGCAGTACTTC.

This clonotype has a handful of counts. This chain links TRBV28 with TRBJ1-5; 7 bases agree with TRBD1. The germline V gene has CDR1 MDHEN and CDR2 SYDVKM. The ends lost 4 bases at V and 4 bases at J; junction bases unmatched: 7. CDR3 length: 15 residues. This chain's CDR3 is CASSSSGTANQPQHF. The CDR3 region has the DNA TGTGCCAGCAGTTCATCCGGGACAGCAAATCAGCCCCAGCATTTT. The whole variable domain, filled in from reference TRBV28 and TRBJ1-5, reads DVKVTQSSRYLVKRTGEKVFLECVQDMDHENMFWYRQDPGLGLRLIYFSYDVKMKEKGDIPEGYSVSREKKERFSLILESASTNQTSMYLCASSSSGTANQPQHFGDGTRLSIL.

This clonotype was observed a handful of times. J is TRBJ1-1 and V is TRBV27, with a weak D call TRBD1 (6 bases). Germline CDR1 and CDR2: MNHEY and SMNVEV (reference sequence). The CDR3 extends over 12 amino acids. Trimming shortened V by 8 bases and J by 6 bases, and 13 bases separated the two germline ends. CDR3 sequence reads: CASGGAGAEAFF. Here the CDR3 DNA reads TGTGCCAGCGGGGGCGCGGGGGCTGAAGCTTTCTTT.

There are many counts of this clonotype. The gene calls are TRBV5-1 and TRBJ2-6; possibly TRBD1 or TRBD2 for D (5 bases each). With 0 bases removed from V and 2 bases from J, the gap between germline ends came to 6 bases. Germline CDR1 reads SGHRS; CDR2 reads YFSETQ. The CDR3 consists of 15 residues. The CDR3 DNA follows: TGCGCCAGCAGCTTGGTGGGGGCTGGGGCCAACGTCCTGACTTTC. Amino acids: CASSLVGAGANVLTF.

Ten or more counts support this clonotype. V is TRBV5-1 and J is TRBJ2-7; D gene ambiguous. V lost 4 bases, J lost 6 bases, and 17 bases lay in between. Germline V gene data show CDR1 as SGHRS and CDR2 as YFSETQ. The CDR3 length is 14 residues. The CDR3 DNA follows: TGCGCCAGCAGCAACCCTAGTCCTTCGGGCGAGCAGTACTTC. Translated: CASSNPSPSGEQYF. The full variable domain, rest sourced from reference TRBV5-1 and TRBJ2-7, is KAGVTQTPRYLIKTRGQQVTLSCSPISGHRSVSWYQQTPGQGLQFLFEYFSETQRNKGNFPGRFSGRQFSNSRSEMNVSTLELGDSALYLCASSNPSPSGEQYFGPGTRLTVT.

This clonotype was recorded many times. J is TRBJ2-5 and V is TRBV12-3 or TRBV12-4; TRBD2 agrees at 11 bases. CDR3 length equals 16 residues. After removal of 3 bases from V and 3 bases from J, the junction contained 6 bases not matched to a gene. The CDR3 loop is CASSFSLAGGEETQYF. In nucleotides, the CDR3 is TGTGCCAGCAGTTTCTCGCTAGCGGGAGGTGAAGAGACCCAGTACTTC.

This clonotype was seen repeatedly, ten times or more. The V call is TRBV2, the J call TRBJ1-4; D unclear. Trimming removed 2 bases from V and 8 bases from J, with 9 bases in between. From germline, CDR1 is SNHLY and CDR2 FYNNEI. This CDR3 is built from 13 residues. This CDR3 reads CASSELGSEKLFF. In nucleotides, the CDR3 is TGTGCCAGCAGTGAATTGGGGAGCGAAAAACTGTTTTTT.

Notes on this clonotype: This may arise from a read error, as a much more abundant clone is one base away. The chain recombines TRBV5-1 with TRBJ2-7; 8 nucleotides match TRBD1. This CDR3 region has 14 residues. CDR1 is SGHRS and CDR2 is YFSETQ in the germline V gene. CDR3 residues: CASSFSGGSYKQYF. For the CDR3, the DNA is TGCGCCAGCAGCTTTTCAGGGGGCTCCTACAAGCAGTACTTC. Using reference TRBV5-1 and TRBJ2-7 for the parts outside the CDR3, the full variable domain is KAGVTQTPRYLIKTRGQQVTLSCSPISGHRSVSWYQQTPGQGLQFLFEYFSETQRNKGNFPGRFSGRQFSNSRSEMNVSTLELGDSALYLCASSFSGGSYKQYFGPGTRLTVT.

In this sample, this clonotype turned up many times. This chain uses TRBV6-5 with TRBJ1-1, with a tentative D call TRBD1 (5 bases). This CDR3 is built from 14 residues. V was shortened by 2 bases and J by 1 base, with 8 bases between the two germline ends. CDR1 and CDR2 from the germline V gene are MNHEY and SVGAGI. CDR3 coding DNA: TGTGCCAGCAGTTACGTGGGGGGGAACACTGAAGCTTTCTTT. The encoded protein is CASSYVGGNTEAFF.